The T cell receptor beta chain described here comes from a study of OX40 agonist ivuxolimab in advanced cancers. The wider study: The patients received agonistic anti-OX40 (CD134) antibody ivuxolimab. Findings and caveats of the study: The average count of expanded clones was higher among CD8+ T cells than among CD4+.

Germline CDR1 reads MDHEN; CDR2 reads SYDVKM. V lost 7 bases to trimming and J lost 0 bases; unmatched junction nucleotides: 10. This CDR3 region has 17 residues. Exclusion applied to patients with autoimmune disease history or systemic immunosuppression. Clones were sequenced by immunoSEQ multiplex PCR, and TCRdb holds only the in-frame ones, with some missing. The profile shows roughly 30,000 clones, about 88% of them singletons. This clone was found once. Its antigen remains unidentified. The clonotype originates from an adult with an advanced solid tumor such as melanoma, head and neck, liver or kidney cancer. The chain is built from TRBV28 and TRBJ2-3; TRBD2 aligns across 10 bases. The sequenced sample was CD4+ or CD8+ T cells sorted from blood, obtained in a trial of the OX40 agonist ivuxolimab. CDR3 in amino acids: CASNSAGLALSTDTQYF. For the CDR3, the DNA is TGTGCCAGCAACTCCGCGGGACTAGCGTTGAGCACAGATACGCAGTATTTT.